This T cell receptor (beta chain) is from a study of tumor-infiltrating lymphocytes in localized non-small cell lung cancer. The method was immunoSEQ multiplex PCR; TCRdb's version includes in-frame clones alone and lacks a portion of them. The sample yields approximately 15,000 clones, about 45% seen once. The sample holds many counts of this clone. Germline values: CDR1 MGHRA, CDR2 YSYEKL. The germline V and J ends were trimmed by 0 bases and 4 bases, with 16 bases remaining between them. The CDR3 extends over 17 amino acids. V usage is TRBV4-1 and J usage is TRBJ2-1; maybe TRBD2 (6 bases). The sample consisted of lung tumor tissue. The receptor's source is a human donor with non-small cell lung cancer. The CDR3 region has the DNA TGCGCCAGCAGCCAAGATTCCCCGGTAGCGGTTTACAATGAGCAGTTCTTC. It translates to CASSQDSPVAVYNEQFF.